The 20 T cell receptor beta chains reported below all come from one sample, sequenced in a study of blood T cell repertoires in COVID-19. Here immunoSEQ multiplex PCR was the method, and the copy in TCRdb shows in-frame clones only, minus some. The sample carries approximately 220,000 clones, 65% to 85% recorded once. Input material: peripheral blood. These receptors were taken from a woman aged 55-69 years with acute or convalescent COVID-19.

The chain has TRBV10-3 and TRBJ2-1, with TRBD2 identical over 10 bases. V was clipped by 4 bases and J by 6 bases; unmatched bases: 6. The V gene's germline CDR1 is ENHRY and CDR2 SYGVKD. The CDR3 spans 15 residues. The CDR3 DNA follows: TGTGCCATCAGTGGTCCCCAGCGGGGGGGCAATGAGCAGTTCTTC. This codes for CAISGPQRGGNEQFF.

The V gene is TRBV9, the J gene TRBJ2-6, with 8 bases identical to TRBD1. The CDR3 consists of 18 residues. In germline, CDR1 is SGDLS, CDR2 YYNGEE. With V trimmed by 0 bases and J by 0 bases, 5 bases remained unmatched. The DNA for the CDR3 is TGTGCCAGCAGCGTAGCAGAGACAGGGGACTCTGGGGCCAACGTCCTGACTTTC. Its translation: CASSVAETGDSGANVLTF.

This sequence joins TRBV6-5 and TRBJ2-1; TRBD1 matches at 8 bases. Germline loops: CDR1 MNHEY, CDR2 SVGAGI. This CDR3 spans 12 amino acids. Unmatched junction bases numbered 3, after V lost 5 bases and J lost 9 bases. CDR3 DNA: TGTGCCAGCAGTCCACAGGGGGGTGAGCAGTTCTTC. It specifies CASSPQGGEQFF.

This chain uses TRBV5-6 with TRBJ2-3, with 13 bases that match TRBD2. V shed 3 bases and J 5 bases; nucleotides not matched to a gene: 12. CDR1 and CDR2 from the germline V gene are SGHDT and YYEEEE. The CDR3 length is 18 residues. The DNA for the CDR3 is TGTGCCAGCAGCTGGAGGACTAGCGGGGGCCCACCGGGAGATACGCAGTATTTT. It yields the protein CASSWRTSGGPPGDTQYF.

The chain is built from TRBV29-1 and TRBJ1-1; 8 bases are shared with TRBD1. The germline V gene has CDR1 SQVTM and CDR2 ANQGSEA. This CDR3 is 17 amino acids long. The trim removed 2 bases at V and 3 bases at J, leaving 14 bases unmatched. CDR3 protein: CSVERPGGAYGDTEAFF. CDR3 DNA sequence: TGCAGCGTTGAACGGCCAGGGGGCGCGTACGGTGACACTGAAGCTTTCTTT.

This clone was seen a handful of times. The chain employs TRBV5-1 and TRBJ2-1; D possibly corresponds to TRBD1 (6 bases). This CDR3 is built from 14 residues. Trimming cost V 4 bases and J 10 bases, with 18 bases left between them. Germline loops: CDR1 SGHRS, CDR2 YFSETQ. CDR3 region: CASSSTQGRGEQFF. The CDR3 DNA follows: TGCGCCAGCAGCAGTACACAGGGTAGAGGGGAGCAGTTCTTC.

This rearrangement joins TRBV5-6 to TRBJ1-1, with TRBD1 matching 7 bases. The CDR3 spans 15 residues. V lost 0 bases, J lost 2 bases, and 4 bases stayed unmatched. Germline values: CDR1 SGHDT, CDR2 YYEEEE. The CDR3 coding sequence is TGTGCCAGCAGCTTGGACAGGGGCTACAACACTGAAGCTTTCTTT. This sequence encodes CASSLDRGYNTEAFF.

Concerning this clone itself: One junction end disagrees with the germline gene, perhaps due to a read error. This chain links TRBV19 with TRBJ2-7; 8 bases map to TRBD2. This CDR3 has 15 amino acids. Germline-derived CDR1 and CDR2 are LNHDA and SQIVND (reference sequence). In nucleotides, the CDR3 is TGTGCGAGTATGGAACACGGGGGGGGAAACTACGAGCAGTACTTC. This encodes CASMEHGGGNYEQYF.

In this sample, this clone turned up a few times. Here the CDR3 reads CASSLVGTGVATEAFF. For the CDR3, the DNA is TGTGCCAGCAGCTTAGTAGGGACAGGGGTGGCCACTGAAGCTTTCTTT. The rearrangement links TRBV11-2 to TRBJ1-1; 10 bases fit TRBD1. With V trimmed by 1 base and J by 4 bases, 6 bases remained unmatched. The CDR3 covers 16 residues. Germline assignment: CDR1 SGHAT and CDR2 FQNNGV.

The chain has TRBV30 and TRBJ2-3; 8 bases align to TRBD2. This CDR3 has 14 residues. With 2 bases clipped from V and 6 bases from J, the junction kept 7 bases outside the gene matches. Germline assignment: CDR1 GTSNPN and CDR2 SVGIG (reference sequence). The CDR3 bases are TGTGCCTGGAGTCGGCGGGGGGAGGGGGATACGCAGTATTTT. It is translated as CAWSRRGEGDTQYF.

J is TRBJ2-5 and V is TRBV3-1 (or the pseudogene TRBV3-2), with unresolved D. This CDR3 spans 13 amino acids. Germline V gene lookup returns CDR1 LGHDT and CDR2 YNNKEL (reference sequence). The V gene lost 1 base and the J gene lost 4 bases, with 7 bases spanning the gap. CDR3 nucleotides: TGTGCCAGCAGCCAAGGGCTAGGAGAGACCCAGTACTTC. It specifies CASSQGLGETQYF.

V is TRBV12-3 or TRBV12-4 and J is TRBJ1-2; no firm D call. Trimming removed 5 bases from V and 1 base from J, with 8 bases in between. CDR3 length: 13 residues. The CDR3 is CASSPQLNYGYTF. DNA for the CDR3: TGTGCCAGCAGTCCCCAACTTAACTATGGCTACACCTTC.

The chain carries TRBV7-2 and TRBJ1-4, with 9 positions matching TRBD1. CDR3 length: 16 amino acids. In germline, CDR1 is SGHTA, CDR2 FQGNSA. The junction had 11 bases not matched to a gene; V was cut back by 5 bases and J by 7 bases. CDR3 nucleotide sequence: TGTGCCAGCAGCCTTAACGCACAGGGGGCCATTGAAAAACTGTTTTTT. This encodes CASSLNAQGAIEKLFF.

V usage is TRBV28 and J usage is TRBJ2-1; a weak D match, TRBD1 (6 bases). Germline CDR1 is MDHEN and CDR2 is SYDVKM. Trimming removed 10 bases at V and 1 base at J, with 11 bases between. The CDR3 covers 13 residues. The CDR3 loop reads CATNRVSYNEQFF. CDR3 DNA: TGTGCCACCAACAGGGTGTCCTACAATGAGCAGTTCTTC.

The V call is TRBV19, the J call TRBJ1-6; TRBD1 is a possible D gene (5 bases). The length of the CDR3 is 15 residues. Germline V gene data show CDR1 as LNHDA and CDR2 as SQIVND (reference sequence). Trimming pared 5 bases from V and 3 bases from J, leaving 11 bases between. CDR3 sequence: CASSQGMGYNSPLHF. CDR3 coding DNA: TGTGCCAGTAGTCAGGGTATGGGCTATAATTCACCCCTCCACTTT.

The chain's CDR3 is CASSTQRDTEAFF. In nucleotides, the CDR3 is TGTGCCAGTAGCACACAGAGGGACACTGAAGCTTTCTTT. This sequence joins TRBV19 and TRBJ1-1; D ambiguous. The CDR3 extends over 13 amino acids. CDR1 and CDR2 from the germline V gene are LNHDA and SQIVND (reference sequence). V lost 6 bases and J lost 3, with 11 bases in between.

This rearrangement joins TRBV5-1 to TRBJ2-6, with a tentative D call TRBD2 (5 bases). Trimming took off 4 bases at V and 0 bases at J, with 11 bases between the two ends. Germline loops: CDR1 SGHRS, CDR2 YFSETQ. There are 16 residues in the CDR3. The CDR3 DNA is TGCGCCAGCAGCGCGGATGGGAGCTCTGGGGCCAACGTCCTGACTTTC. Protein: CASSADGSSGANVLTF.

V gene TRBV19 combines with J gene TRBJ1-3, with TRBD1 matching over 7 bases. CDR1 is LNHDA and CDR2 is SQIVND in the germline V gene (reference sequence). The CDR3 is made up of 19 amino acids. Germline trimming cut 3 bases from V and 0 bases from J; bases unmatched to any gene: 14. The CDR3 DNA follows: TGTGCCAGTAGTATCGACCGGGACAGAACCATGATCTCTGGAAACACCATATATTTT. It codes for CASSIDRDRTMISGNTIYF.

J is TRBJ2-5 and V is TRBV6-5; D is possibly TRBD2 (7 bases). Germline CDR1 MNHEY, CDR2 SVGAGI. The CDR3 spans 16 residues. The ends were cut back, 1 base at V and 2 bases at J, with 14 bases in the middle. In nucleotides, the CDR3 is TGTGCCAGCAGTTACTTAGGGGGGGCTGGGCAAGAGACCCAGTACTTC. Amino acid sequence: CASSYLGGAGQETQYF.

This clone was observed a handful of times. The V gene is TRBV11-2, the J gene TRBJ2-5, with D possibly being TRBD2 (7 bases). Germline values: CDR1 SGHAT, CDR2 FQNNGV. Trimming took 4 bases from V and 3 from J, leaving 18 bases between them. This CDR3 is 16 amino acids long. CDR3 sequence reads: CASSSGSRGAKETQYF. As DNA, the CDR3 is TGTGCCAGCAGCTCTGGATCCCGGGGGGCGAAAGAGACCCAGTACTTC.